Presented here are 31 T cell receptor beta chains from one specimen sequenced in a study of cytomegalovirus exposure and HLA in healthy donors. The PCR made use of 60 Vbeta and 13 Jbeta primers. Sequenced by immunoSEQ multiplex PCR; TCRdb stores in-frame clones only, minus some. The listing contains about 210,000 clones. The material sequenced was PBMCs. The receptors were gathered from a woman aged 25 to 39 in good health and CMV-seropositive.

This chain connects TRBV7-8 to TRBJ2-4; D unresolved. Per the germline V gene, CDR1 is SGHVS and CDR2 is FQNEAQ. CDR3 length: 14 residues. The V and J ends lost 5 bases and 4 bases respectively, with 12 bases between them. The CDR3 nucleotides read TGTGCCAGCAGCGCAAGCCTCGGTAAAAACATTCAGTACTTC. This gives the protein CASSASLGKNIQYF.

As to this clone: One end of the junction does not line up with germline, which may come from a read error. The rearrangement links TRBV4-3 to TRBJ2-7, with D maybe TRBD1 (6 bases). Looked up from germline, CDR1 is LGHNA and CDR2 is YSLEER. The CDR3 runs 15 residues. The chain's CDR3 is CASSQGRQGSFEQYF. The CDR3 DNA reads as TGCGCCAGCAGCCAAGGAAGGCAGGGGTCCTTCGAGCAGTACTTC.

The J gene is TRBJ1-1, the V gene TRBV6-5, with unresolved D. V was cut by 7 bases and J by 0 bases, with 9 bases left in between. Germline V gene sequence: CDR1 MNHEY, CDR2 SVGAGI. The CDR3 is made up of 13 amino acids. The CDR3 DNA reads TGTGCCAGCACCATGACAATGAACACTGAAGCTTTCTTT. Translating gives CASTMTMNTEAFF.

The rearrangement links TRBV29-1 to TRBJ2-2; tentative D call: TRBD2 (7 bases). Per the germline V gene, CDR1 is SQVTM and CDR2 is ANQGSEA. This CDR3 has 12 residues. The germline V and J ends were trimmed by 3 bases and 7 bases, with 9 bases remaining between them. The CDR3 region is CSVDRGGGELFF. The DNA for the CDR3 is TGCAGCGTTGATAGGGGGGGCGGGGAGCTGTTTTTT.

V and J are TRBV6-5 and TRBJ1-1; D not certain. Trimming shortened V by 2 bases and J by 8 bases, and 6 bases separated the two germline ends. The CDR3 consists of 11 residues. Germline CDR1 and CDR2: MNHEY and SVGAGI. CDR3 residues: CASSYANEAFF. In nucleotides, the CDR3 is TGTGCCAGCAGTTACGCGAACGAAGCTTTCTTT.

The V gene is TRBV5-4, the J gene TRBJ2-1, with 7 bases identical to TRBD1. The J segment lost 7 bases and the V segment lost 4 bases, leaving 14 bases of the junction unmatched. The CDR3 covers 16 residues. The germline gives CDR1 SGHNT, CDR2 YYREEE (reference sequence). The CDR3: CASSPKTGRTQNEQFF. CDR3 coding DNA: TGTGCCAGCAGCCCAAAGACAGGGCGTACTCAGAATGAGCAGTTCTTC.

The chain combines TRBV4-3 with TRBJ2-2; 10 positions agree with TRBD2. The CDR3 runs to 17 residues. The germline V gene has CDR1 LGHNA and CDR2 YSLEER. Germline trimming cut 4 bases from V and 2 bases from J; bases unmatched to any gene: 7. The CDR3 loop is CASSREPSGSNTGELFF. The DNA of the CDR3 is TGCGCCAGCAGCCGAGAGCCTAGCGGGAGTAACACCGGGGAGCTGTTTTTT.

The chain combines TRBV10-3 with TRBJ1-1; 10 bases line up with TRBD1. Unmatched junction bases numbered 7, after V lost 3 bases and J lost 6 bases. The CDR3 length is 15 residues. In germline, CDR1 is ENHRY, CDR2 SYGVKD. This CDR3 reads CAISEVTTGGPEAFF. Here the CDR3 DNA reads TGTGCCATCAGTGAAGTTACGACAGGGGGCCCTGAAGCTTTCTTT.

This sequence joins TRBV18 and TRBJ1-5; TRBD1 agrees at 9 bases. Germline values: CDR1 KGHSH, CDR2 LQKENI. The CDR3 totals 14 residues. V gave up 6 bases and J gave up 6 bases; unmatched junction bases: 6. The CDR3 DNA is TGTGCCAGCTCGCCCACAGGGGGCCGTCAGCCCCAGCATTTT. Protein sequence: CASSPTGGRQPQHF.

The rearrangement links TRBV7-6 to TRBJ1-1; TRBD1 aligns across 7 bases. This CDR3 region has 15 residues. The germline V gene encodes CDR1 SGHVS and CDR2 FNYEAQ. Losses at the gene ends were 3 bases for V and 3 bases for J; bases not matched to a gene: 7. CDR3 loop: CASSLYMQGDTEAFF. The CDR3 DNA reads TGTGCCAGCAGCTTGTATATGCAGGGGGACACTGAAGCTTTCTTT.

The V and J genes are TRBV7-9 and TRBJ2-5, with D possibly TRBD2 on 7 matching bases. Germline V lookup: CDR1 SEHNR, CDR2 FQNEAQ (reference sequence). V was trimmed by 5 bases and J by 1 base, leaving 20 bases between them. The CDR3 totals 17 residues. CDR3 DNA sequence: TGTGCCAGCAGCCCAAGGGGAGGGGGGGTACGCCAAGAGACCCAGTACTTC. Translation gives CASSPRGGGVRQETQYF.

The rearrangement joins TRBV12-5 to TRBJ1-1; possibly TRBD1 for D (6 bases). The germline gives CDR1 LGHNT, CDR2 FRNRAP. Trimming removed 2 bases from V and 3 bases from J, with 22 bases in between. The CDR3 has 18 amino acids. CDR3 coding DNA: TGTGCTAGTGGTTTGCTCCCCCCAGTGACTTCAGGGGACACTGAAGCTTTCTTT. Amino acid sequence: CASGLLPPVTSGDTEAFF.

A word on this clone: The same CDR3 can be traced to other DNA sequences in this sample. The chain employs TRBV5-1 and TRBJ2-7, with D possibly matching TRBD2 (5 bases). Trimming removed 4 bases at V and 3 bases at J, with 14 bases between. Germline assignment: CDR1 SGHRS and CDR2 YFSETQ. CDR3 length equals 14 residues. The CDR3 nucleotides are TGCGCCAGCAGCCTCCAACCCGGGAACTACGAGCAGTACTTC. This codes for CASSLQPGNYEQYF.

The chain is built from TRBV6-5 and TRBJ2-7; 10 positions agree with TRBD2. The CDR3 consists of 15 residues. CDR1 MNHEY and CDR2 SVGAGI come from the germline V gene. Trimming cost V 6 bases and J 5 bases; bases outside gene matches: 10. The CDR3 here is CASSRSGRALDEQYF. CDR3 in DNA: TGTGCCAGCAGCCGAAGCGGGAGGGCCCTCGACGAGCAGTACTTC.

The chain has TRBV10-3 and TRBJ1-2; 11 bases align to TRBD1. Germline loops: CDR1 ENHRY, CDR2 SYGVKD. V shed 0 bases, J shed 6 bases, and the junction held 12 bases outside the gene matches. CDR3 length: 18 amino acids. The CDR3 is CAISESGQGALGGNGYTF. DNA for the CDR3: TGTGCCATCAGTGAGTCAGGACAGGGGGCCCTCGGGGGAAATGGCTACACCTTC.

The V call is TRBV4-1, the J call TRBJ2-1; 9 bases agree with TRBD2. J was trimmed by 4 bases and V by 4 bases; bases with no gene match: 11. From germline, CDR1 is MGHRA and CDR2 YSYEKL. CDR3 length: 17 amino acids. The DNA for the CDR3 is TGCGCCAGCAGCCCCCCGGGGTGGCGGGGGGGATACAATGAGCAGTTCTTC. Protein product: CASSPPGWRGGYNEQFF.

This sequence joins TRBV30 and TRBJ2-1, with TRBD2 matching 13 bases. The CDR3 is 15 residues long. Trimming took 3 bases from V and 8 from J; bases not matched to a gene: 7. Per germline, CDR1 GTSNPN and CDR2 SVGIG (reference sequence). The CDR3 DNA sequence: TGTGCCTGGAGCGCCGGGACTAGCGGGAACGATGAGCAGTTCTTC. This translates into CAWSAGTSGNDEQFF.

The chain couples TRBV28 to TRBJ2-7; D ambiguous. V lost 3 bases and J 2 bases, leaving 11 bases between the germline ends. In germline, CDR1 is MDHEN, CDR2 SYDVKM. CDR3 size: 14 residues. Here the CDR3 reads CASSFWRLTYEQYF. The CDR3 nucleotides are TGTGCCAGCAGTTTTTGGCGGCTTACCTACGAGCAGTACTTC.

CDR3 nucleotides: TGTGCCAGCTCACCACCAGGAGGGTGGGCTTTCTTT. Translated: CASSPPGGWAFF. The chain uses TRBV18 and TRBJ1-1; D unresolved. Trimming removed 0 bases at V and 11 bases at J, with 10 bases between. The germline gives CDR1 KGHSH, CDR2 LQKENI. The CDR3 totals 12 residues.

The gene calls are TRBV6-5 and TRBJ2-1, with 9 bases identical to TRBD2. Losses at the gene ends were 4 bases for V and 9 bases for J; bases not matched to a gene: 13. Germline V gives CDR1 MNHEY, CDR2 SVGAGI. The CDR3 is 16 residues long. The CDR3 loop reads CASSSAGGGRAGEQFF. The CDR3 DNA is TGTGCCAGCAGTTCCGCCGGGGGCGGGAGGGCCGGTGAGCAGTTCTTC.

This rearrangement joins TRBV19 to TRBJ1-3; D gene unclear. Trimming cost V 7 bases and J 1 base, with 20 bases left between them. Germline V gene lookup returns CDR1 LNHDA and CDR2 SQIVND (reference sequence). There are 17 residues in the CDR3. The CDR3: CASTKEWRSFSGNTIYF. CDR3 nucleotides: TGTGCCAGTACTAAAGAGTGGCGGAGTTTTTCTGGAAACACCATATATTTT.

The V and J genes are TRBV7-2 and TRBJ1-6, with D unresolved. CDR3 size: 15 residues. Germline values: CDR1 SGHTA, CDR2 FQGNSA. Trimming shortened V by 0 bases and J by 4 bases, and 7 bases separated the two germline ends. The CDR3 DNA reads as TGTGCCAGCAGCTTAGCGGACTTGTATAATTCACCCCTCCACTTT. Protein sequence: CASSLADLYNSPLHF.

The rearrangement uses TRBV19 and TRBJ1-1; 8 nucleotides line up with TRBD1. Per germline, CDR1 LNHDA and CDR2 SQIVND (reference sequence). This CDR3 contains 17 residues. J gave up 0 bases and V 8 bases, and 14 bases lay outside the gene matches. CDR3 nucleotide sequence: TGTGCCAGTGGACCCATTCAGGGGGCGAGAGTGAACACTGAAGCTTTCTTT. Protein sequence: CASGPIQGARVNTEAFF.

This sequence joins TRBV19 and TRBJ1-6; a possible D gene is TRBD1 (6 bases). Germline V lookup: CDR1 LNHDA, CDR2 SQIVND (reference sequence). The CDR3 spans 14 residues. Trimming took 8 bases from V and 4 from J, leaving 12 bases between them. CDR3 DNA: TGTGCCAGTGCCCCAGGGGCGTATAATTCACCCCTCCACTTT. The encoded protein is CASAPGAYNSPLHF.

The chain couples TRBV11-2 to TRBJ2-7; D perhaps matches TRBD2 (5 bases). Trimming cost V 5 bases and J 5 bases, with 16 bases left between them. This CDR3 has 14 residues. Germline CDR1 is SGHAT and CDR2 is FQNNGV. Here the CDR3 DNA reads TGTGCCAGCAGCCGAGGGTGGCTGCGGGACGAGCAGTACTTC. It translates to CASSRGWLRDEQYF. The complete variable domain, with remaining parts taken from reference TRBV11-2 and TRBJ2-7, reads EAGVAQSPRYKIIEKRQSVAFWCNPISGHATLYWYQQILGQGPKLLIQFQNNGVVDDSQLPKDRFSAERLKGVDSTLKIQPAKLEDSAVYLCASSRGWLRDEQYFGPGTRLTVT.

DNA for the CDR3: TGCGCCAGCAGCTTGGCCCTGTCGGGGGTAACCGGGGAGCTGTTTTTT. This sequence encodes CASSLALSGVTGELFF. The genes are TRBV5-1 and TRBJ2-2, with D possibly being TRBD2 (6 bases). Germline CDR1 reads SGHRS; CDR2 reads YFSETQ. Trimming shortened V by 0 bases and J by 5 bases, and 14 bases separated the two germline ends. This CDR3 is built from 16 residues.

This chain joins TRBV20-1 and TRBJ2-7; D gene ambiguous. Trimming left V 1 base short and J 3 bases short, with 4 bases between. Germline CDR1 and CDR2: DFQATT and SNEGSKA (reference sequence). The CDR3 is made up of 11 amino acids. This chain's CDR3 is CSARVLYEQYF. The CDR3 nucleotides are TGCAGTGCTAGAGTCCTCTACGAGCAGTACTTC.

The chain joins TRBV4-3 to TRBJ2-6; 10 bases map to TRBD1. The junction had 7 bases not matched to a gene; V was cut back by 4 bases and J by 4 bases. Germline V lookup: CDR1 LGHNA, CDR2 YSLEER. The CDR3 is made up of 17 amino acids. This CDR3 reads CASSRGTGESGANVLTF. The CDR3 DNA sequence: TGCGCCAGCAGCCGCGGGACAGGGGAGTCCGGGGCCAACGTCCTGACTTTC.

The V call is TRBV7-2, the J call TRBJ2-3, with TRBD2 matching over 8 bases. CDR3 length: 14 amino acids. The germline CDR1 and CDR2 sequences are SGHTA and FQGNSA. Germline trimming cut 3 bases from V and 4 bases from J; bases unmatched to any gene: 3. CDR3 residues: CASSLAGGSDTQYF. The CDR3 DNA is TGTGCCAGCAGCTTGGCGGGAGGTTCAGATACGCAGTATTTT.

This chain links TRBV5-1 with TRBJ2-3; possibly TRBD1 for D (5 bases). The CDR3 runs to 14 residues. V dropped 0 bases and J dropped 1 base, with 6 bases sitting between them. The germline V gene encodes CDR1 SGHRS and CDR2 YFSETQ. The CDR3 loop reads CASSLAQGTDTQYF. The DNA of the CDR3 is TGCGCCAGCAGCTTGGCACAGGGCACAGATACGCAGTATTTT.

CDR3 loop: CASSGRADTSTDTQYF. The CDR3 DNA reads as TGTGCCAGCAGTGGCCGGGCGGACACTAGCACAGATACGCAGTATTTT. The gene calls are TRBV25-1 and TRBJ2-3; tentative D call: TRBD1 (5 bases). This CDR3 is built from 16 residues. V lost 4 bases to trimming and J lost 0 bases, with 14 bases between them. Germline assignment: CDR1 MGHDK and CDR2 SYGVNS.